Below are 17 T cell receptor beta chains sequenced from a single sample in a study of shared clonotypes between healthy human individuals. TCRdb keeps only in-frame clones here, not all; method: immunoSEQ multiplex PCR. This table has approximately 2.1 million clones, roughly 93% appearing once. The sample taken for sequencing was naive CD4+ T cells from PBMCs. Specified subset: CD45RA+ positively selected. The receptor source for this set is a man aged 18 to 30 in good health. Some clones in this sample may be carry-over from other donors' samples.

The V and J genes are TRBV11-2 and TRBJ2-2; perhaps D is TRBD1 or TRBD2 (6 bases each). The CDR3 is made up of 17 amino acids. The germline V gene encodes CDR1 SGHAT and CDR2 FQNNGV. Trimming took 6 bases from V and 1 from J, leaving 18 bases between them. The CDR3 region has the DNA TGTGCCAGCAGAGGAGGGTTCGGGGGACAGAACACCGGGGAGCTGTTTTTT. Protein: CASRGGFGGQNTGELFF.

The chain employs TRBV4-1 and TRBJ1-2, with D possibly matching TRBD1 (6 bases). The germline CDR1 and CDR2 sequences are MGHRA and YSYEKL. V was pared by 3 bases and J by 4 bases, with 15 bases between. The CDR3 contains 15 residues. The DNA of the CDR3 is TGCGCCAGCAGCCAGCAACAGGGAGTAGGCTATGGCTACACCTTC. This codes for CASSQQQGVGYGYTF.

Of note for this clone: This sample also contains other DNA sequences that code for the same CDR3. V is TRBV12-5 and J is TRBJ2-3, with D possibly TRBD1 on 5 matching bases. The CDR3 contains 12 residues. V lost 6 bases and J lost 3, with 7 bases in between. The germline CDR1 and CDR2 sequences are LGHNT and FRNRAP. The CDR3 DNA sequence: TGTGCTAGTGGGCAGGGAACAGATACGCAGTATTTT. Its translation: CASGQGTDTQYF.

About this clone itself: This same CDR3 is encoded by further DNA sequences in the sample. CDR3: CASSLRTSYEQYF. The CDR3 DNA is TGCGCCAGCAGCTTGCGGACGTCCTACGAGCAGTACTTC. V is TRBV5-1 and J is TRBJ2-7; D not resolved. Per germline, CDR1 SGHRS and CDR2 YFSETQ. V lost 1 base and J lost 1, with 6 bases in between. The CDR3 extends over 13 amino acids. Based on the CDR3 plus reference TRBV5-1 and TRBJ2-7, the full variable domain is KAGVTQTPRYLIKTRGQQVTLSCSPISGHRSVSWYQQTPGQGLQFLFEYFSETQRNKGNFPGRFSGRQFSNSRSEMNVSTLELGDSALYLCASSLRTSYEQYFGPGTRLTVT.

The genes are TRBV5-1 and TRBJ2-7, with TRBD1 matching over 9 bases. Germline V gene sequence: CDR1 SGHRS, CDR2 YFSETQ. V lost 7 bases to trimming and J lost 3 bases; unmatched junction nucleotides: 11. The CDR3 extends over 15 amino acids. The chain's CDR3 is CASHIGTGMGYEQYF. The CDR3 coding sequence is TGCGCCAGCCACATCGGGACAGGGATGGGCTACGAGCAGTACTTC.

The table lists this clone with a few counts. The chain has TRBV11-1 and TRBJ2-5, with D unresolved. Deletions cut 2 bases from V and 4 bases from J, with 5 bases between. Germline lookup yields CDR1 SGHAT and CDR2 FQDESV (reference sequence). CDR3 length: 12 residues. The CDR3 DNA sequence: TGTGCCAGCAGCTTAATAGTAGAGACCCAGTACTTC. Translated, it gives CASSLIVETQYF.

The rearrangement uses TRBV19 and TRBJ2-7; 9 bases match TRBD2. From germline, CDR1 is LNHDA and CDR2 SQIVND (reference sequence). The CDR3 spans 15 residues. Losses at the gene ends were 6 bases for V and 3 bases for J; bases not matched to a gene: 9. The CDR3 sequence is CASSRYSGGYYEQYF. The CDR3 DNA reads TGTGCCAGTAGCCGATATAGCGGGGGATACTACGAGCAGTACTTC.

V is TRBV9 and J is TRBJ2-5, with 10 bases lining up with TRBD2. With V trimmed by 0 bases and J by 2 bases, 7 bases remained unmatched. Germline lookup yields CDR1 SGDLS and CDR2 YYNGEE. CDR3 length equals 17 residues. As DNA, the CDR3 is TGTGCCAGCAGCGTAGGGAGGGCTAGCGGGAGTCAAGAGACCCAGTACTTC. Its protein is CASSVGRASGSQETQYF.

The rearrangement links TRBV5-8 to TRBJ2-7, with a weak D call TRBD1 (6 bases). The CDR3 has 15 amino acids. The V gene's germline CDR1 is SGHTS and CDR2 YDEGEE. V was clipped by 4 bases and J by 7 bases, with 21 bases between them. The CDR3 DNA is TGTGCCAGCAGCGTGAGTATGGACAGAGCTCTTGAGCAGTACTTC. This sequence encodes CASSVSMDRALEQYF.

The chain uses TRBV9 and TRBJ2-6; TRBD1 is a possible D gene (6 bases). This CDR3 is 18 amino acids long. The ends were cut back, 3 bases at V and 0 bases at J, with 16 bases in the middle. Germline V lookup: CDR1 SGDLS, CDR2 YYNGEE. The CDR3 here is CASSAQGSTPSGANVLTF. The CDR3, as DNA: TGTGCCAGCAGCGCTCAGGGGTCGACCCCCTCTGGGGCCAACGTCCTGACTTTC.

The gene calls are TRBV7-3 and TRBJ2-3; D gene uncertain. V lost 5 bases to trimming and J lost 2 bases, with 8 bases between them. Germline values: CDR1 SGHTA, CDR2 FQGTGA. This CDR3 region has 13 residues. CDR3 sequence: CASSGVNTDTQYF. The CDR3 nucleotides are TGTGCCAGCAGCGGGGTTAACACAGATACGCAGTATTTT.

The chain carries TRBV6-5 and TRBJ2-7; D might be TRBD1 or TRBD2, each matching 5 bases. The ends were cut back, 0 bases at V and 2 bases at J, with 11 bases in the middle. The CDR3 sequence is 15 residues long. Per germline, CDR1 MNHEY and CDR2 SVGAGI. The DNA of the CDR3 is TGTGCCAGCAGTTACTCGGTTGGGACCCCCTACGAGCAGTACTTC. It yields the protein CASSYSVGTPYEQYF.

For this clone: This sample also contains other DNA sequences that code for the same CDR3. The CDR3 sequence is CASSPLGNTEAFF. The DNA for the CDR3 is TGTGCCAGCTCACCACTAGGGAACACTGAAGCTTTCTTT. The chain joins TRBV18 to TRBJ1-1, with unresolved D. Per germline, CDR1 KGHSH and CDR2 LQKENI. The CDR3 consists of 13 residues. V was shortened by 1 base and J by 1 base, with 4 bases between the two germline ends.

The CDR3 is CASSLSRHNEQFF. CDR3 bases: TGTGCCAGCAGCCTTTCCCGGCACAATGAGCAGTTCTTC. The chain has TRBV9 and TRBJ2-1; D call uncertain. The CDR3 covers 13 residues. The germline CDR1 and CDR2 sequences are SGDLS and YYNGEE. Trimming took 4 bases from V and 5 from J, leaving 10 bases between them.

This chain joins TRBV5-1 and TRBJ2-3; D gene ambiguous. The germline V and J ends were trimmed by 5 bases and 2 bases, with 18 bases remaining between them. Germline V gene sequence: CDR1 SGHRS, CDR2 YFSETQ. This CDR3 is built from 16 residues. The CDR3 DNA sequence: TGCGCCAGCAGGAGTCAAGCCCGAACAGACACAGATACGCAGTATTTT. It codes for CASRSQARTDTDTQYF. The whole variable domain, filled in from reference TRBV5-1 and TRBJ2-3, reads KAGVTQTPRYLIKTRGQQVTLSCSPISGHRSVSWYQQTPGQGLQFLFEYFSETQRNKGNFPGRFSGRQFSNSRSEMNVSTLELGDSALYLCASRSQARTDTDTQYFGPGTRLTVL.

V is TRBV4-2 and J is TRBJ2-1; 8 bases line up with TRBD1. This CDR3 is built from 16 residues. V lost 4 bases and J lost 8; bases outside the gene matches: 13. CDR1 LGHNA and CDR2 YNFKEQ come from the germline V gene. The CDR3 here is CASSPHWGQVLDEQFF. DNA for the CDR3: TGTGCCAGCAGCCCACACTGGGGACAGGTGTTGGATGAGCAGTTCTTC.

The V gene is TRBV25-1, the J gene TRBJ2-1; 13 positions agree with TRBD2. The CDR3 loop spans 18 amino acids. CDR1 and CDR2 (germline): MGHDK, SYGVNS. The trim removed 6 bases at V and 0 bases at J, leaving 8 bases unmatched. The CDR3 nucleotides are TGTGCCAGCAGCGGACTAGCGGGAGTCCCTAGCTCCTACAATGAGCAGTTCTTC. Translating it yields CASSGLAGVPSSYNEQFF.